These 16 T cell receptor beta chains share one sample of origin, sequenced in a study of identical twins. Each CDR3 protein is one row after TCRdb ran MiXCR on the 5' RACE reads. The sample holds some 590,000 distinct CDR3 sequences; approximately 10% are singletons and the top ten take roughly 3%. The data also belong to a second study, concerning yellow fever vaccine responses in identical twins.

The specimen sequenced was PBMCs. The receptors originated from a woman between 18 and 30 years old in good health.

This clonotype has more than one count but fewer than ten. V usage is TRBV4-3 and J usage is TRBJ1-5; TRBD1 aligns across 7 bases. This CDR3 contains 14 residues. CDR1 and CDR2 from the germline V gene are LGHNA and YSLEER. Losses at the gene ends were 3 bases for V and 6 bases for J; bases not matched to a gene: 5. The CDR3 sequence: CASSQDRMVQPQHF. DNA for the CDR3: TGCGCCAGCAGCCAGGACAGGATGGTTCAGCCCCAGCATTTT.

The chain carries TRBV2 and TRBJ2-7, with D hard to call. Deletions cut 3 bases from V and 2 bases from J, with 11 bases between. From germline, CDR1 is SNHLY and CDR2 FYNNEI. CDR3 size: 14 residues. In nucleotides, the CDR3 is TGTGCCAGCAGTGATTTGAAGGGCACCTACGAGCAGTACTTC. Protein product: CASSDLKGTYEQYF.

This chain links TRBV12-3 or TRBV12-4 with TRBJ2-7, with D possibly matching TRBD1 (5 bases). The CDR3 has 15 residues. V lost 2 bases to trimming and J lost 5 bases, with 16 bases between them. In nucleotides, the CDR3 is TGTGCCAGCAGTTTACAGGGCCGGACCCTCCACGAGCAGTACTTC. Translation gives CASSLQGRTLHEQYF.

The rearrangement uses TRBV28 and TRBJ1-5; TRBD1 might be the D (5 bases). Germline CDR1 reads MDHEN; CDR2 reads SYDVKM. CDR3 size: 12 residues. Trimming removed 6 bases at V and 4 bases at J, with 7 bases between. CDR3 protein: CASRGTNQPQHF. CDR3 nucleotides: TGTGCCAGCAGGGGGACGAATCAGCCCCAGCATTTT.

The chain has TRBV12-3 or TRBV12-4 and TRBJ2-2; D is ambiguous. The CDR3 sequence is 15 residues long. Trimming pared 2 bases from V and 3 bases from J, leaving 10 bases between. The CDR3 bases are TGTGCCAGCAGTTTATTCGGGCCGGACACCGGGGAGCTGTTTTTT. It encodes CASSLFGPDTGELFF.

V gene TRBV30 combines with J gene TRBJ2-5; 7 bases fit TRBD1. V lost 5 bases and J lost 4; bases outside the gene matches: 7. The germline gives CDR1 GTSNPN, CDR2 SVGIG (reference sequence). This CDR3 region has 13 residues. CDR3 sequence (DNA): TGTGCCTGGGAGAAGGGGGCGGCAGAGACCCAGTACTTC. Translated: CAWEKGAAETQYF.

This clonotype was detected many times. The CDR3 DNA follows: TGTGCCAGCAGTTCACCCGGATTGGATGTGGGCTACGAGCAGTACTTC. This translates into CASSSPGLDVGYEQYF. The gene calls are TRBV6-2 or TRBV6-3 and TRBJ2-7, with D hard to call. This CDR3 is built from 16 residues. From germline, CDR1 is MNHEY and CDR2 SVGEGT. Trimming pared 4 bases from V and 3 bases from J, leaving 19 bases between.

This clonotype has at least ten counts. The rearrangement uses TRBV6-7 and TRBJ2-2; TRBD2 agrees at 8 bases. TRBV6-7 is marked as an open reading frame, function uncertain. The CDR3 runs to 15 residues. CDR3 sequence reads: CVAIVAGRNTGELFF. CDR3 coding DNA: TGTGTCGCGATCGTAGCGGGGAGAAACACCGGGGAGCTGTTTTTT.

Details on this clonotype: An end of the junction differs from the germline gene, which may be a read error. This chain joins TRBV6-5 and TRBJ2-4; 8 positions agree with TRBD2. The CDR3 totals 12 residues. Germline CDR1 reads MNHEY; CDR2 reads SVGAGI. CDR3 sequence (DNA): TGTCCCAGCAGTGACCAGATAGCGGGACTGTACTTC. Translating gives CPSSDQIAGLYF.

This clonotype was recorded at least ten times. The V and J genes are TRBV20-1 and TRBJ1-1; D is undetermined. V lost 3 bases to trimming and J lost 0 bases, with 8 bases between them. The length of the CDR3 is 13 residues. CDR1 is DFQATT and CDR2 is SNEGSKA in the germline V gene (reference sequence). The CDR3 DNA is TGCAGTGCTAGTGACGGGTTGAACACTGAAGCTTTCTTT. Encoded protein: CSASDGLNTEAFF.

This clonotype showed up many times. The J gene is TRBJ2-7, the V gene TRBV4-3; 11 bases agree with TRBD2. Unmatched junction bases numbered 4, after V lost 4 bases and J lost 2 bases. The germline V gene encodes CDR1 LGHNA and CDR2 YSLEER. The CDR3 totals 15 residues. The CDR3, as DNA: TGCGCCAGCAGCCGAGGACTAGCGGGTACCTACGAGCAGTACTTC. Its protein product is CASSRGLAGTYEQYF.

This rearrangement joins TRBV7-2 to TRBJ1-2; possible D gene TRBD1, 5 bases. This CDR3 is built from 14 residues. Germline values: CDR1 SGHTA, CDR2 FQGNSA. Between the trimmed V and J ends, which lost 5 bases and 8 bases, there was a span of 18 bases. The CDR3 DNA reads TGTGCCAGCAGCAACCCGGGACGGCAGTTGGGCTACACCTTC. It codes for CASSNPGRQLGYTF.

The chain employs TRBV29-1 and TRBJ2-1; perhaps TRBD2 as D (5 bases). CDR3 size: 15 residues. V gave up 6 bases and J gave up 4 bases, with 19 bases separating them. Germline loops: CDR1 SQVTM, CDR2 ANQGSEA. The CDR3 nucleotides are TGCAGCGTGGCAGGAGGAATCAATGGATACAATGAGCAGTTCTTC. Protein: CSVAGGINGYNEQFF.

In this sample, this clonotype turned up many times. The chain joins TRBV5-1 to TRBJ1-5, with D hard to call. The germline CDR1 and CDR2 sequences are SGHRS and YFSETQ. The CDR3 covers 13 residues. V was pared by 2 bases and J by 5 bases, with 8 bases between. CDR3 nucleotides: TGCGCCAGCAGCTTAGGAAGGGATCAGCCCCAGCATTTT. It translates to CASSLGRDQPQHF.

This clonotype showed up just a few times. The V gene is TRBV5-6, the J gene TRBJ2-6; 7 bases line up with TRBD2. The CDR3 consists of 16 residues. The germline gives CDR1 SGHDT, CDR2 YYEEEE. V was pared by 4 bases and J by 4 bases, with 8 bases of the junction left unmatched. CDR3 in amino acids: CASSRGGLAGANVLTF. The CDR3 DNA follows: TGTGCCAGCAGCCGCGGGGGTTTAGCAGGGGCCAACGTCCTGACTTTC.

This clonotype was recorded at least ten times. The rearrangement joins TRBV5-1 to TRBJ2-3; tentatively, D is TRBD1 (5 bases). Per the germline V gene, CDR1 is SGHRS and CDR2 is YFSETQ. This CDR3 region has 16 residues. Trimming left V 4 bases short and J 1 base short, with 16 bases between. The CDR3 spells CASSGLDSLGTDTQYF. As DNA, the CDR3 is TGCGCCAGCAGCGGCCTTGACAGTTTGGGCACAGATACGCAGTATTTT.